This T cell receptor (beta chain) appears in the sequencing data of a study of blood T cell repertoires in COVID-19. Overall study: Collection of acute and convalescent COVID-19 samples took place in the United States, Italy and Spain. The cDNA or gDNA used as material had been derived from T cells, B-cell-depleted T cells, or PBMCs.

The CDR3 is made up of 14 amino acids. Trimming left V 3 bases short and J 6 bases short, with 14 bases between. Germline CDR1 is LNHDA and CDR2 is SQIVND (reference sequence). Study processing details: Nucleated cell number was recorded as an estimate derived from reference gene primer amplification. Profiled with immunoSEQ multiplex PCR; TCRdb holds only in-frame clones, not every one. V, J and clone size were drawn from that table, and D and trimming were deduced from the DNA. Of some 60,000 clones listed, 65% to 90% were seen once; the top ten hold approximately 20%. The TCR originated in a human donor in a cohort sampled during active COVID-19. The gene calls are TRBV19 and TRBJ1-1; weak D call: TRBD1 (6 bases). The sequenced material came from peripheral blood. Here the CDR3 DNA reads TGTGCCAGTAGTATGTGGGGGGGCAGAGCTGAAGCTTTCTTT. It translates to CASSMWGGRAEAFF. Full variable domain (remainder filled in from reference TRBV19 and TRBJ1-1): DGGITQSPKYLFRKEGQNVTLSCEQNLNHDAMYWYRQDPGQGLRLIYYSQIVNDFQKGDIAEGYSVSREKKESFPLTVTSAQKNPTAFYLCASSMWGGRAEAFFGQGTRLTVV.